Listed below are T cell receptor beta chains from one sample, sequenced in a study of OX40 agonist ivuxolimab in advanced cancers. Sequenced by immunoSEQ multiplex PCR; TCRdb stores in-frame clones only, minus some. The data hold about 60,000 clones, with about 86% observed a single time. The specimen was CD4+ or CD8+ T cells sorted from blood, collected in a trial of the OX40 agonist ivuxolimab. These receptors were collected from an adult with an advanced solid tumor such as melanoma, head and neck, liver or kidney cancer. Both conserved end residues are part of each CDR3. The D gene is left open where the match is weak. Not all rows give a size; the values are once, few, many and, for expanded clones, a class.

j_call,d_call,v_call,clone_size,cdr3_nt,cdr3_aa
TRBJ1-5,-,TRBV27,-,TGTGCCAGCAGTCCTAGGACAGACCGTAGCAATCAGCCCCAGCATTTT,CASSPRTDRSNQPQHF
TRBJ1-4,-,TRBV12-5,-,TGTGCTAGTGCCCCGGAGGCAGGGGAAGGAAAACTGTTTTTT,CASAPEAGEGKLFF
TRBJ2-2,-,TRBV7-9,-,TGTGCCAGCAGCTTAGAGTTGGACACCGGGGAGCTGTTTTTT,CASSLELDTGELFF
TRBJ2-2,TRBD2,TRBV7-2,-,TGTGCCAGCAGCTCGACTAGCAGGTCCACCGGGGAGCTGTTTTTT,CASSSTSRSTGELFF
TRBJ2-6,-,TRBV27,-,TGTGCCAGCAGTTCCCAGACTCCTAGCTCTGGGGCCAACGTCCTGACTTTC,CASSSQTPSSGANVLTF
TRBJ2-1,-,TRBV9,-,TGTGCCAGCAGCGTAGGGATAAACAATGAGCAGTTCTTC,CASSVGINNEQFF
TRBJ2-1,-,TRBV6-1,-,TGTGCCAGCAGTGTAGGACTAAATGAGCAGTTCTTC,CASSVGLNEQFF
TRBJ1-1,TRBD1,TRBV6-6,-,TGTGCCAGCAGGCCGGGACAGGGGGCGAGCGCTGAAGCTTTCTTT,CASRPGQGASAEAFF
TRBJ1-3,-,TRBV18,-,TGTGCCAGCTCACCACAGCAGGTGCTCTCTGGAAACACCATATATTTT,CASSPQQVLSGNTIYF
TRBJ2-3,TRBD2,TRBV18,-,TGTGCCAGCTCTCACCTCCGGCCTAGCGGGGAACTCACAGATACGCAGTATTTT,CASSHLRPSGELTDTQYF
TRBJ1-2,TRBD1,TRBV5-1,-,TGCGCCAGCAGCTTGGGACAGGGGTTGGCCTATGGCTACACCTTC,CASSLGQGLAYGYTF
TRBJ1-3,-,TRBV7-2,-,TGTGCCAGCAGGGGGTTCCCTGGAAACACCATATATTTT,CASRGFPGNTIYF
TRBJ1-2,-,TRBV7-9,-,TGTGCCAGCAGCTTAGAGATACCGACAGATGGCTACACCTTC,CASSLEIPTDGYTF
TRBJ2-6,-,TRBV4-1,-,TGCGCCAGCAGCCAAGTCTCCCGGGCGGCTGGGGCCAACGTCCTGACTTTC,CASSQVSRAAGANVLTF
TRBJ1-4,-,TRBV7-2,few,TGTGCCAGCAGCTTAGAGGTTCGGTCTCAAAAACTGTTTTTT,CASSLEVRSQKLFF
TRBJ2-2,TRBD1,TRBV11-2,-,TGTGCCAGCAGCTCCTCGTACAGGGGGGCTGACACCGGGGAGCTGTTTTTT,CASSSSYRGADTGELFF
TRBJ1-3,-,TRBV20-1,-,TGCAGTGCTAGTTGGGGAAACACCATATATTTT,CSASWGNTIYF
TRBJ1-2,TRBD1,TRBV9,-,TGTGCCAGCAGCGCCGGGACAGGGGCGTTACAAGGTGGCTACACCTTC,CASSAGTGALQGGYTF